This entry is about one TCR beta chain. The target antigen is unknown. The CDR3 covers 15 residues. Germline V gene sequence: CDR1 SGHRS, CDR2 YFSETQ. The junction had 5 bases not matched to a gene; V was cut back by 0 bases and J by 5 bases. Donors were drawn from the roughly 110-subject validation cohort, separate from the approximately 680-subject first cohort. The record originates from a study of cytomegalovirus exposure and HLA in healthy donors. Points from the study as a whole: It was confirmed in vitro that three of the CMV-associated chains were specific for CMV antigens. First-cohort TCR clusters tended to co-occur in the approximately 130 validation repertoires, a later analysis found. There were 164 TCR beta chains listed as cytomegalovirus-associated.

Clones were read by immunoSEQ multiplex PCR, and TCRdb kept only the in-frame ones, dropping some. This table has about 160,000 clones, over 80% appearing once. J is TRBJ2-5 and V is TRBV5-1; 9 bases map to TRBD2. The sequence derives from a young man in good health and CMV-seropositive. The sample taken for sequencing was PBMCs. The CDR3 is CASSLEAGGGETQYF. In DNA, the CDR3 is TGCGCCAGCAGCTTGGAAGCGGGGGGCGGGGAGACCCAGTACTTC.